This entry lists 22 T cell receptor beta chains sequenced from one sample in a study of blood T cell repertoires in COVID-19. Profiling relied on immunoSEQ multiplex PCR, and the TCRdb table lists in-frame clones only, not all of them. Among around 130,000 clones, approximately 80% were seen once, and the ten largest hold 7.9%. The sequencing input was peripheral blood. The source of these receptors is a human donor in a cohort sampled during active COVID-19.

This clone was seen a few times. V is TRBV6-6 and J is TRBJ2-1, with D uncertain. This CDR3 has 15 amino acids. Per germline, CDR1 MNHNY and CDR2 SVGAGI (reference sequence). V shed 5 bases and J shed 0 bases, with 11 bases lying between them. CDR3 nucleotide sequence: TGTGCCAGCAGTGATGACATTAGCTCCTACAATGAGCAGTTCTTC. Its protein product is CASSDDISSYNEQFF.

This rearrangement joins TRBV9 to TRBJ1-1; tentatively, D is TRBD1 (5 bases). The CDR3 runs to 14 residues. Germline CDR1 and CDR2: SGDLS and YYNGEE. V lost 0 bases and J 1 base, leaving 7 bases between the germline ends. The CDR3 sequence: CASSVGTSNTEAFF. DNA of the CDR3: TGTGCCAGCAGCGTAGGGACATCGAACACTGAAGCTTTCTTT.

This chain joins TRBV5-1 and TRBJ2-1, with 10 bases that match TRBD2. V shed 3 bases, J shed 7 bases, and the junction held 7 bases outside the gene matches. CDR1 is SGHRS and CDR2 is YFSETQ in the germline V gene. This CDR3 is 15 amino acids long. The CDR3, as DNA: TGCGCCAGCAGCTCGCTAGCGGGGGTTGGTAATGAGCAGTTCTTC. This encodes CASSSLAGVGNEQFF.

This clone was counted once. This chain connects TRBV30 to TRBJ1-1; no reliable D call. The V gene's germline CDR1 is GTSNPN and CDR2 SVGIG (reference sequence). Trimming removed 3 bases at V and 6 bases at J, with 14 bases between. The CDR3 is 13 amino acids. This CDR3 is CAWRFTSAAEAFF. The CDR3 DNA is TGTGCCTGGAGATTCACTTCGGCGGCTGAAGCTTTCTTT.

A few counts support this clone. This chain joins TRBV5-6 and TRBJ2-7; 9 bases are shared with TRBD1. The CDR3 extends over 15 amino acids. CDR1 SGHDT and CDR2 YYEEEE come from the germline V gene. With 7 bases clipped from V and 3 bases from J, the junction kept 11 bases outside the gene matches. The CDR3 region has the DNA TGTGCCAGCGCAACGGGACAGGGAGATGGCTACGAGCAGTACTTC. As protein: CASATGQGDGYEQYF.

The chain carries TRBV6-6 and TRBJ1-5; D gene ambiguous. Germline V gene sequence: CDR1 MNHNY, CDR2 SVGAGI (reference sequence). The CDR3 length is 15 residues. Trimming shortened V by 0 bases and J by 6 bases, and 12 bases separated the two germline ends. The CDR3 spells CASSYSNSVGQPQHF. Written as DNA, the CDR3 is TGTGCCAGCAGTTACTCGAACAGTGTTGGTCAGCCCCAGCATTTT.

V is TRBV6-5 and J is TRBJ1-1, with a possible D match to TRBD1 (6 bases). Trimming removed 8 bases from V and 3 bases from J, with 16 bases in between. This CDR3 is 14 amino acids long. Germline V gene data show CDR1 as MNHEY and CDR2 as SVGAGI. The CDR3 bases are TGTGCCAGCTCCCTACAGGGACGAGACACTGAAGCTTTCTTT. This encodes CASSLQGRDTEAFF.

For the CDR3, the DNA is TGTGCCAGCAGCGGATCAGGGGGTGAAAAACTGTTTTTT. It yields the protein CASSGSGGEKLFF. This sequence joins TRBV11-2 and TRBJ1-4; 7 bases map to TRBD1. The V gene's germline CDR1 is SGHAT and CDR2 FQNNGV. The CDR3 has 13 residues. The J segment lost 7 bases and the V segment lost 5 bases, leaving 4 bases of the junction unmatched.

This clone occurred many times. At the DNA level, this CDR3 is encoded by other sequences in the same sample as well. The CDR3 nucleotides read TGTGCCAGCAGCTTAGGGCAGATCTACGAGCAGTACTTC. This gives the protein CASSLGQIYEQYF. J is TRBJ2-7 and V is TRBV7-2; no firm D call. Germline-derived CDR1 and CDR2 are SGHTA and FQGNSA. Trimming removed 1 base from V and 3 bases from J, with 7 bases in between. The CDR3 contains 13 residues.

This clone was found a few times. This chain links TRBV2 with TRBJ1-3, with 12 bases that match TRBD1. The trim removed 2 bases at V and 1 base at J, leaving 3 bases unmatched. The CDR3 length is 17 residues. The germline gives CDR1 SNHLY, CDR2 FYNNEI. CDR3: CASSEWDRGQSGNTIYF. The CDR3 region has the DNA TGTGCCAGCAGTGAATGGGACAGGGGGCAGTCTGGAAACACCATATATTTT.

V usage is TRBV27 and J usage is TRBJ1-6; no definite D call. The CDR3 spans 15 residues. Germline CDR1 is MNHEY and CDR2 is SMNVEV (reference sequence). Between the trimmed V and J ends, which lost 6 bases and 1 base, there was a span of 10 bases. CDR3 DNA sequence: TGTGCCAGCAGCTCCCCAGGATCCTATAATTCACCCCTCCACTTT. This encodes CASSSPGSYNSPLHF.

V is TRBV7-3 and J is TRBJ2-7, with TRBD2 identical over 10 bases. The V and J ends lost 5 bases and 0 bases, in that order; junction bases with no gene match: 4. The CDR3 totals 15 residues. Looked up from germline, CDR1 is SGHTA and CDR2 is FQGTGA. In DNA, the CDR3 is TGTGCCAGCAGCATTCTAGCGGGGGCCTCCTACGAGCAGTACTTC. Its protein is CASSILAGASYEQYF.

This chain uses TRBV6-5 with TRBJ1-3; D remains ambiguous. CDR3 length: 11 residues. In germline, CDR1 is MNHEY, CDR2 SVGAGI. With 7 bases removed from V and 9 bases from J, the gap between germline ends came to 10 bases. This CDR3 reads CASTRGGTIYF. The CDR3 DNA follows: TGTGCCAGCACAAGAGGTGGCACCATATATTTT.

The chain recombines TRBV29-1 with TRBJ2-7, with a tentative D call TRBD2 (6 bases). Germline loops: CDR1 SQVTM, CDR2 ANQGSEA. V lost 4 bases to trimming and J lost 2 bases, with 12 bases between them. This CDR3 is 13 amino acids long. CDR3 in amino acids: CSVAVGLPYEQYF. CDR3 nucleotide sequence: TGCAGCGTTGCCGTGGGACTGCCCTACGAGCAGTACTTC.

This clone was counted a few times. The chain is built from TRBV7-9 and TRBJ2-7; D might be TRBD1 (6 bases). Germline lookup yields CDR1 SEHNR and CDR2 FQNEAQ (reference sequence). V gave up 2 bases and J gave up 5 bases, with 13 bases separating them. This CDR3 has 14 amino acids. CDR3 residues: CASSLPLQGHEQYF. CDR3 in DNA: TGTGCCAGCAGCTTACCGCTACAGGGCCACGAGCAGTACTTC.

V gene TRBV10-2 combines with J gene TRBJ2-7; D is ambiguous. The germline gives CDR1 WSHSY, CDR2 SAAADI. V gave up 3 bases and J gave up 7 bases, with 10 bases separating them. The CDR3 runs to 12 residues. The CDR3 is CASSEIAREQYF. CDR3 nucleotides: TGCGCCAGCAGTGAAATAGCCCGGGAGCAGTACTTC.

DNA of the CDR3: TGTGCCAGCAGCTTAGCCTCTAGCGGGAGTACCTACGAGCAGTACTTC. This sequence encodes CASSLASSGSTYEQYF. The J gene is TRBJ2-7, the V gene TRBV7-6; 10 bases fit TRBD2. The CDR3 has 16 residues. V lost 0 bases, J lost 2 bases, and 4 bases stayed unmatched. The V gene's germline CDR1 is SGHVS and CDR2 FNYEAQ.

The chain is built from TRBV30 and TRBJ2-7; possibly TRBD2 for D (6 bases). Germline CDR1 is GTSNPN and CDR2 is SVGIG (reference sequence). This CDR3 spans 14 amino acids. Trimming shortened V by 4 bases and J by 1 base, and 14 bases separated the two germline ends. The CDR3 region is CAWNLRGSSYEQYF. In DNA form, the CDR3 reads TGTGCCTGGAACCTCCGGGGGTCGTCCTACGAGCAGTACTTC. The whole variable domain, remainder taken from reference TRBV30 and TRBJ2-7, is SQTIHQWPATLVQPVGSPLSLECTVEGTSNPNLYWYRQAAGRGLQLLFYSVGIGQISSEVPQNLSASRPQDRQFILSSKKLLLSDSGFYLCAWNLRGSSYEQYFGPGTRLTVT.

The rearrangement uses TRBV7-9 and TRBJ2-7, with TRBD2 matching 8 bases. The junction had 5 bases not matched to a gene; V was cut back by 3 bases and J by 7 bases. There are 13 residues in the CDR3. Germline assignment: CDR1 SEHNR and CDR2 FQNEAQ (reference sequence). CDR3 loop: CASSLRQREEQYF. CDR3 in DNA: TGTGCCAGCAGCTTGAGGCAGCGGGAGGAGCAGTACTTC.

The rearrangement links TRBV11-2 to TRBJ1-1; D is perhaps TRBD1 (6 bases). The CDR3 spans 12 residues. Germline CDR1 is SGHAT and CDR2 is FQNNGV. V gave up 1 base and J gave up 8 bases, with 8 bases separating them. The CDR3 nucleotides are TGTGCCAGCAGCTTAGGGACAGCCGAAGCTTTCTTT. Translation gives CASSLGTAEAFF.

The chain recombines TRBV19 with TRBJ1-1; TRBD1 matches at 7 bases. Germline V gives CDR1 LNHDA, CDR2 SQIVND (reference sequence). The CDR3 has 14 residues. The V and J ends lost 6 bases and 1 base, in that order; junction bases with no gene match: 5. The CDR3 DNA sequence: TGTGCCAGTAGCGTGGGACAGACGAACACTGAAGCTTTCTTT. Its translation is CASSVGQTNTEAFF.

In its sample, this clone was seen a few times. V is TRBV6-5 and J is TRBJ2-7, with a tentative D call TRBD2 (5 bases). Germline lookup yields CDR1 MNHEY and CDR2 SVGAGI. CDR3 length: 13 residues. V was trimmed by 6 bases and J by 7 bases, leaving 16 bases between them. Here the CDR3 reads CASRGKGASEQYF. The CDR3 DNA reads TGTGCCAGCAGAGGGAAGGGAGCTAGTGAGCAGTACTTC.